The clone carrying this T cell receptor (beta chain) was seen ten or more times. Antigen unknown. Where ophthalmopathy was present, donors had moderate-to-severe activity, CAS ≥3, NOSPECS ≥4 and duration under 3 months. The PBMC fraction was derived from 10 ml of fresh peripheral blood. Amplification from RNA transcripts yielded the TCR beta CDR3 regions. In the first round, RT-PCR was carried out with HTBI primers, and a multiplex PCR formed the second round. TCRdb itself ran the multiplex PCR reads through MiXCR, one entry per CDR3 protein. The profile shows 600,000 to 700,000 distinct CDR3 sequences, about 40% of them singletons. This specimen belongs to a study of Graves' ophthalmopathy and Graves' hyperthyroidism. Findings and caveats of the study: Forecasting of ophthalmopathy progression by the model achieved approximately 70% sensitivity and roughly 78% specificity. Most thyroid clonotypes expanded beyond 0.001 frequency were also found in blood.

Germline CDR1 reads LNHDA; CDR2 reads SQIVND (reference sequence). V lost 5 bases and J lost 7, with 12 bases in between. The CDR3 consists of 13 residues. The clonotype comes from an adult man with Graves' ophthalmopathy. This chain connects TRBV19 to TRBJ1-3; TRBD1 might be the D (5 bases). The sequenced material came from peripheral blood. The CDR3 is CASSDDSRNTIYF. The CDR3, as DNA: TGTGCCAGTAGTGATGACAGTCGGAACACCATATATTTT.